These 27 T cell receptor beta chains originate from one sample sequenced in a study of T cell repertoires in cytomegalovirus infection. One entry per CDR3 protein, called by TCRdb with MiXCR from the reads. The sample has about 770,000 distinct CDR3 sequences, 25% to 35% seen once; the top ten hold around 14%. No antigen has been assigned to these receptors. The source material was cultured CD8+ T cells from PBMCs, sampled from culture after CMV antigen stimulation. Every receptor here comes from a human donor in good health (CMV status not recorded). Some clones in this sample may be carry-over from other donors' samples.

This clonotype was found many times. The genes are TRBV7-8 and TRBJ2-2; tentative D call: TRBD2 (6 bases). The CDR3 consists of 15 residues. Germline V gene lookup returns CDR1 SGHVS and CDR2 FQNEAQ. Trimming took 3 bases from V and 2 from J, leaving 10 bases between them. CDR3 sequence: CASSFRDFNTGELFF. In nucleotides, the CDR3 is TGTGCCAGCAGCTTCCGGGACTTCAACACCGGGGAGCTGTTTTTT.

For this clonotype: Sequence at one end of the junction differs from germline and may be a read error. V gene TRBV7-4 combines with J gene TRBJ2-6; D perhaps matches TRBD2 (6 bases). The CDR3 runs 17 residues. Per the germline V gene, CDR1 is SGHVT and CDR2 is SQSDAQ. Here the CDR3 DNA reads TGTGCCAGCAGCCTCCGGGACTCCCACTCTGGGGCCAACATCCTGACTTTC. It specifies CASSLRDSHSGANILTF.

As concerns this clonotype: One junction end disagrees with the germline gene, perhaps due to a read error. The chain employs TRBV4-1 and TRBJ1-5; perhaps TRBD1 as D (5 bases). The CDR3 covers 13 residues. Germline lookup yields CDR1 MGHRA and CDR2 YSYEKL. DNA of the CDR3: TGCGCCAGCAGCCAAGGGGGGAGTCAGCCCCAGCTTTTT. It is translated as CASSQGGSQPQLF.

This clonotype was seen a few times. The J gene is TRBJ2-3, the V gene TRBV19; TRBD2 agrees at 8 bases. This CDR3 comprises 14 residues. Germline CDR1 reads LNHDA; CDR2 reads SQIVND (reference sequence). Trimming removed 4 bases from V and 5 bases from J; junction bases left unmatched: 5. The CDR3 DNA reads as TGTGCCAGTAGTACGGGGGGGCGTGGAGATACGCAGTATTTT. It yields the protein CASSTGGRGDTQYF.

This clonotype showed up just a few times. The chain couples TRBV28 to TRBJ1-1; 8 nucleotides match TRBD1. Germline lookup yields CDR1 MDHEN and CDR2 SYDVKM. The V gene end was trimmed by 6 bases and the J gene end by 5 bases; junction bases not matched to a gene: 17. This CDR3 region has 17 residues. The DNA for the CDR3 is TGTGCCAGCAGCCCTCCGGGACAGGAGTTTGGGTTTACTGAAGCTTTCTTT. Translation gives CASSPPGQEFGFTEAFF.

The CDR3 is CASRTRVGSEAFF. The CDR3 coding sequence is TGTGCCAGTAGGACCAGGGTAGGGTCTGAAGCTTTCTTT. The rearrangement uses TRBV19 and TRBJ1-1; weak D call: TRBD1 (5 bases). The V and J ends lost 6 bases and 6 bases respectively, with 14 bases between them. Looked up from germline, CDR1 is LNHDA and CDR2 is SQIVND (reference sequence). This CDR3 is 13 amino acids long. Supplemented by reference TRBV19 and TRBJ1-1, the full variable domain reads DGGITQSPKYLFRKEGQNVTLSCEQNLNHDAMYWYRQDPGQGLRLIYYSQIVNDFQKGDIAEGYSVSREKKESFPLTVTSAQKNPTAFYLCASRTRVGSEAFFGQGTRLTVV.

The chain has TRBV7-6 and TRBJ1-2; a weak D match, TRBD1 (6 bases). The CDR3 has 14 amino acids. Looked up from germline, CDR1 is SGHVS and CDR2 is FNYEAQ. The V and J ends lost 6 bases and 6 bases respectively, with 17 bases between them. This CDR3 is CASSSSTGFDGYTF. The CDR3 DNA reads as TGTGCCAGCAGTTCAAGTACAGGGTTCGATGGCTACACCTTC.

The rearrangement joins TRBV5-6 to TRBJ2-3; D perhaps matches TRBD2 (5 bases). Germline values: CDR1 SGHDT, CDR2 YYEEEE. CDR3 length: 16 amino acids. The V end lost 1 base, the J end lost 1 base, and 13 bases lay between the germline ends. This chain's CDR3 is CASSLTLVDGTDTQYF. For the CDR3, the DNA is TGTGCCAGCAGCTTGACACTAGTGGATGGCACAGATACGCAGTATTTT.

In its sample, this clonotype was seen many times. The CDR3, as DNA: TGTGCCAGCAGCTTGGCTGCCAACTCCTACAATGAGCAGTTCTTC. It yields the protein CASSLAANSYNEQFF. This chain joins TRBV7-2 and TRBJ2-1, with D hard to call. V shed 3 bases and J shed 0 bases, with 9 bases lying between them. The germline V gene encodes CDR1 SGHTA and CDR2 FQGNSA. CDR3 length: 15 amino acids. Full variable domain (remainder filled in from reference TRBV7-2 and TRBJ2-1): GAGVSQSPSNKVTEKGKDVELRCDPISGHTALYWYRQSLGQGLEFLIYFQGNSAPDKSGLPSDRFSAERTGGSVSTLTIQRTQQEDSAVYLCASSLAANSYNEQFFGPGTRLTVL.

V and J are TRBV7-9 and TRBJ1-1; 10 bases match TRBD1. V shed 6 bases, J shed 1 base, and the junction held 2 bases outside the gene matches. Germline CDR1 reads SEHNR; CDR2 reads FQNEAQ (reference sequence). This CDR3 contains 14 residues. Here the CDR3 reads CASSRQGANTEAFF. CDR3 nucleotides: TGTGCCAGCAGTCGACAGGGGGCGAACACTGAAGCTTTCTTT.

This chain uses TRBV15 with TRBJ2-5; D uncertain. Germline CDR1 and CDR2: LNHNV and YYDKDF (reference sequence). The CDR3 loop spans 12 amino acids. V lost 3 bases and J 5 bases, leaving 7 bases between the germline ends. The CDR3 is CATSSLIETQYF. The CDR3 DNA reads as TGTGCCACCAGCAGCCTTATCGAGACCCAGTACTTC.

This chain joins TRBV11-2 and TRBJ1-2; maybe TRBD1 (5 bases). The germline V gene has CDR1 SGHAT and CDR2 FQNNGV. V gave up 0 bases and J gave up 8 bases, with 19 bases separating them. The CDR3 extends over 16 amino acids. The CDR3, as DNA: TGTGCCAGCAGCTTAGATCCAAGGACATCCTTCGGCGGCTACACCTTC. This gives the protein CASSLDPRTSFGGYTF.

The J gene is TRBJ2-7, the V gene TRBV7-9; possible D gene TRBD2, 7 bases. This CDR3 comprises 14 residues. Trimming took off 3 bases at V and 3 bases at J, with 12 bases between the two ends. From germline, CDR1 is SEHNR and CDR2 FQNEAQ (reference sequence). The CDR3 protein is CASSFGGPIYEQYV. The CDR3 DNA reads as TGTGCCAGCAGCTTCGGGGGGCCCATCTACGAGCAGTACGTC.

CDR3 in DNA: TGTGCCACCAGCCTGCGACGGACAGGGGGTGATGAAAAACTGTTTTTT. Protein: CATSLRRTGGDEKLFF. V gene TRBV15 combines with J gene TRBJ1-4; 10 bases align to TRBD1. Germline loops: CDR1 LNHNV, CDR2 YYDKDF (reference sequence). This CDR3 comprises 16 residues. The V and J ends lost 5 bases and 6 bases, in that order; junction bases with no gene match: 9.

This clonotype showed up many times. The chain links TRBV7-3 to TRBJ2-3, with 7 bases aligning to TRBD2. This CDR3 comprises 17 residues. J was trimmed by 2 bases and V by 5 bases; bases with no gene match: 13. Germline CDR1 SGHTA, CDR2 FQGTGA. The CDR3 here is CASSLPARGTDTDTQYF. In DNA form, the CDR3 reads TGTGCCAGCAGCCTCCCGGCGCGGGGGACGGACACAGATACGCAGTATTTT.

The table lists this clonotype with a few counts. The gene calls are TRBV7-9 and TRBJ2-3, with a possible D match to TRBD2 (5 bases). V lost 3 bases, J lost 5 bases, and 15 bases lay in between. CDR1 SEHNR and CDR2 FQNEAQ come from the germline V gene (reference sequence). This CDR3 comprises 15 residues. Here the CDR3 DNA reads TGTGCCAGCAGCTTCTTCGGAGGCCGCAGAGATACGCAGTATTTT. This sequence encodes CASSFFGGRRDTQYF.

Worth noting for this clonotype: A much larger clone sits a single nucleotide away, making a read error possible. The V and J genes are TRBV7-2 and TRBJ2-1; the match to TRBD1 covers 8 bases. CDR1 SGHTA and CDR2 FQGNSA come from the germline V gene. The junction had 6 bases not matched to a gene; V was cut back by 5 bases and J by 12 bases. The CDR3 sequence is 12 residues long. The CDR3 reads CASSRQGHGQFF. CDR3 coding DNA: TGTGCCAGCAGCCGACAGGGGCATGGGCAGTTCTTC. The variable domain in full, with the rest retrieved from reference TRBV7-2 and TRBJ2-1, is GAGVSQSPSNKVTEKGKDVELRCDPISGHTALYWYRQSLGQGLEFLIYFQGNSAPDKSGLPSDRFSAERTGGSVSTLTIQRTQQEDSAVYLCASSRQGHGQFFGPGTRLTVL.

This clonotype was counted a few times. This sequence joins TRBV4-1 and TRBJ2-3; 7 nucleotides agree with TRBD2. Germline V gene data show CDR1 as MGHRA and CDR2 as YSYEKL. This CDR3 is 14 amino acids long. After removal of 3 bases from V and 5 bases from J, the junction contained 5 bases not matched to a gene. CDR3: CASSHSGGLDTQYF. The CDR3 coding sequence is TGCGCCAGCAGCCACTCGGGGGGTTTAGATACGCAGTATTTT.

The rearrangement joins TRBV12-5 to TRBJ2-1; 10 bases line up with TRBD2. Per germline, CDR1 LGHNT and CDR2 FRNRAP. The V segment lost 1 base and the J segment 5 bases; nucleotides outside the gene matches: 11. This CDR3 has 18 amino acids. This CDR3 is CASGLDPGASGGHNEQFF. CDR3 coding DNA: TGTGCTAGTGGTTTGGACCCCGGGGCTAGCGGGGGTCACAATGAGCAGTTCTTC.

The CDR3 DNA reads TGTGCCAGCAGTTTTCTTGTCCTCAGGTCAACTAATGAAAAACTGTTTTTT. It encodes CASSFLVLRSTNEKLFF. The chain is built from TRBV12-3 or TRBV12-4 and TRBJ1-4, with D unresolved. The CDR3 has 17 residues. The V end was cut by 3 bases, the J end by 0 bases, with 14 bases between.

A few counts support this clonotype. V usage is TRBV6-5 and J usage is TRBJ2-2, with no clear D. Germline-derived CDR1 and CDR2 are MNHEY and SVGAGI. With 6 bases removed from V and 3 bases from J, the gap between germline ends came to 8 bases. The CDR3 contains 13 residues. CDR3 sequence (DNA): TGTGCCAGCAGCCACGACGACACCGGGGAGCTGTTTTTT. This translates into CASSHDDTGELFF.

This clonotype has more than one count but fewer than ten. This rearrangement joins TRBV3-1 to TRBJ2-7; 10 bases line up with TRBD1. The CDR3 runs 15 residues. Germline CDR1 LGHDT, CDR2 YNNKEL (reference sequence). The V and J ends lost 1 base and 6 bases, in that order; junction bases with no gene match: 6. The CDR3 protein is CASSQGQGAPIEQYF. The CDR3 nucleotides are TGTGCCAGCAGCCAAGGACAGGGGGCGCCCATCGAGCAGTACTTC.

This clonotype was observed many times. The genes are TRBV6-5 and TRBJ2-1; TRBD1 aligns across 9 bases. In germline, CDR1 is MNHEY, CDR2 SVGAGI. The V segment lost 6 bases and the J segment 8 bases; nucleotides outside the gene matches: 14. The CDR3 extends over 16 amino acids. CDR3: CASRFSSGTGRDEQFF. In DNA, the CDR3 is TGTGCCAGCAGATTTTCATCCGGGACAGGGAGAGATGAGCAGTTCTTC.

This clonotype was counted only a few times. The CDR3 region has the DNA TGTGCCACCAGTGGCCCTTCCCCGGGACAGGGGTACAATGAGCAGTTCTTC. It specifies CATSGPSPGQGYNEQFF. This chain connects TRBV24-1 to TRBJ2-1, with 10 bases lining up with TRBD1. Germline V gene sequence: CDR1 KGHDR, CDR2 SFDVKD. The CDR3 runs to 17 residues. With V trimmed by 5 bases and J by 4 bases, 10 bases remained unmatched.

This clonotype was recorded at least ten times. The chain carries TRBV7-8 and TRBJ1-1; D not certain. The CDR3 covers 14 residues. V was cut by 5 bases and J by 4 bases, with 14 bases left in between. Per the germline V gene, CDR1 is SGHVS and CDR2 is FQNEAQ. The CDR3 DNA follows: TGTGCCAGCAGCCTCGCCACTCCGGGCACTGAAGCTTTCTTT. This encodes CASSLATPGTEAFF.

This clonotype has at least ten counts. A single base separates this from a much larger clone, so it may be a read error. V is TRBV7-2 and J is TRBJ2-1, with D uncertain. Germline CDR1 reads SGHTA; CDR2 reads FQGNSA. Trimming removed 5 bases at V and 7 bases at J, with 3 bases between. The CDR3 has 10 residues. The CDR3 DNA reads as TGTGCCAGCAGCATAAATGAGCAGTTCTTC. Its protein is CASSINEQFF.

This chain joins TRBV10-1 and TRBJ2-2, with D perhaps being TRBD1 or TRBD2 (5 bases each). V dropped 3 bases and J dropped 3 bases, with 17 bases sitting between them. The CDR3 totals 17 residues. Germline lookup yields CDR1 WNHNN and CDR2 SYGVQD (reference sequence). The CDR3: CASSDLGREPYTGELFF. The CDR3 DNA reads TGCGCCAGCAGTGACTTGGGACGCGAACCGTACACCGGGGAGCTGTTTTTT.